This T cell receptor beta chain comes out of a study of OX40 agonist ivuxolimab in advanced cancers. Turning to the study itself: Patients received the agonistic anti-OX40 (CD134) antibody ivuxolimab.

The CDR3 is made up of 14 amino acids. V gave up 4 bases and J gave up 0 bases, with 9 bases separating them. Germline-derived CDR1 and CDR2 are SGHKS and YYEKEE (reference sequence). Regarding this clone: Its specificity is unknown.

TCRdb's copy holds only in-frame clones and misses some; the assay was immunoSEQ multiplex PCR. Here the sample spans 70,000 or so clones, 84% being singletons. Study-wide results and limits: More expanded clones were seen, on average, in CD8+ T cells than in CD4+.

This TCR came from an adult with an advanced solid tumor such as melanoma, head and neck, liver or kidney cancer. V usage is TRBV5-5 and J usage is TRBJ2-3; no firm D call. Sample: CD4+ or CD8+ T cells sorted from blood, taken in a trial of the OX40 agonist ivuxolimab. The CDR3 here is CASSAYLSTDTQYF. For the CDR3, the DNA is TGTGCCAGCAGCGCGTATCTTAGCACAGATACGCAGTATTTT.